This entry concerns a single T cell receptor (beta chain). Its antigen is not yet known. The sample holds no much larger clone one base away, and base qualities are not on file. The receptor library was made with RACE. For sequencing, a NextSeq 500 was employed. During library preparation, unique molecular identifiers were attached to individual cDNA molecules so that TCRs could be counted in a quantitative, reproducible way. Both TCR alpha and TCR beta chains were sequenced from each blood RNA sample. For the original study's pipeline: A median of about 100,000 TCRs per sample was observed, with a range of about 20,000 to 750,000. V, J and CDR3 annotation of the TCR reads was performed with the Decombinator software suite. For PS versus PT1 abundance plots, all samples were subsampled to the same number of TCRs (28,000). TCRs were defined as expanded if absent before sensitization and observed at least eight times at the 2-week time point. TCRdb redid the processing of the public reads, applying fastp at Q25 and MiXCR, and retained in-frame beta chains. Entries that share a CDR3 protein sequence are merged under the most common genes and DNA. V and J calls and clone size were set by TCRdb, not the authors. The sample contains about 84,000 distinct CDR3 sequences, 11% of them found a single time. About 3.5% of the sample is held by the ten biggest clonotypes.

Taken with the paper, the label for time point translates to: patch test 3, about 24 weeks after DPC sensitization. The treatment or condition label corresponds to: therapeutic diphenylcyclopropenone sensitization with weekly scalp DPC. At each patch-test visit, blood was drawn before the patch test was applied. Eligible patients were aged 18 to 70, diagnosed with alopecia, deemed suitable for DPC therapy, and excluded if pregnant. Total RNA was extracted from unfractionated whole blood collected in Tempus Blood RNA tubes. The germline V gene yields SNHLY for CDR1 and FYNNEI for CDR2. V is pruned by 6 bases and J by 2 bases, leaving 7 bases of the junction without a gene match. The CDR3 sequence holds 15 residues, the cysteine and phenylalanine included. Only CDR3 DNA is held: 45 bases, read in frame from base 1. The data stem from a study of human T cells and chemical hapten exposure (dated by TCRdb to the early 2020s). For the study in its entirety: For sensitization, 2% DPC in acetone was applied to a roughly 2 cm by roughly 2 cm area of upper inner arm skin. Throughout the study period of roughly 24 weeks, patients also received therapeutic DPC doses to the scalp every week. Patch testing was done on the upper back using Finn chambers containing 0.01% DPC, and results were scored after 6 days according to International Contact Dermatitis Research Group standards. Alopecia areata with under or over 50% scalp involvement, alopecia totalis and alopecia universalis were represented in the patient cohort, which was mostly female. Libraries were pooled for sequencing, and per-sample TCR yields varied mainly because of small differences in library volumes within the pool. The study tracked peripheral blood TCR repertoire changes in vivo during primary and secondary sensitization to the hapten diphenylcyclopropenone (DPC) in alopecia patients. Blood samples were taken from patients before sensitization (week 0) and then at 2, 6 and about 24 weeks after DPC sensitization. Around 30 alopecia patients provided blood for TCR sequencing at one to four time points (pre-sensitization, 2, 6 and 24 weeks). Points the paper makes about the study in general: Expanded TCRs formed significantly more large CDR3 similarity clusters than pre-sensitization or healthy control sets, consistent with antigen-driven responses. Repeated subsampling changed both the strength of the expansion versus patch-test correlation and the threshold at which that correlation became significant. Because all patients had alopecia, a presumed autoimmune disease, the immune response of the patients might differ from that of healthy individuals. Patch test score was positively correlated with the number of PT1 expanded TCRs, with significance at thresholds 8, 16 and 32 but not at 4. No change with DPC sensitization was found in the number of TCRs above 1 in 1000 frequency, and no evidence of global repertoire structure alterations was found.

The specimen comprised whole blood, sampled in connection with sensitization to the hapten diphenylcyclopropenone (DPC). This sequence originates from a woman aged 45 to 65 with alopecia areata. Some clones in this sample may be carry-over from other donors' samples. The chain is made from TRBV2 and TRBJ2-3, with 8 junctional bases fitting TRBD1. In nucleotides, the sequence is TGTGCCAGCAGCCTGGACAGGGCCGTCACAGATACGCAGTATTTT. Protein translation: CASSLDRAVTDTQYF.